One sample yielded the 29 T cell receptor beta chains listed below, sequenced in a study of blood T cell repertoires in COVID-19. Method: immunoSEQ multiplex PCR; TCRdb's copy keeps in-frame clones and lacks some. The profile shows approximately 240,000 clones, 70% to 90% of them singletons. What was sequenced was peripheral blood. These receptors all come from a woman younger than 45 who had recovered from COVID-19.

The V gene is TRBV10-3, the J gene TRBJ1-1, with 11 positions matching TRBD1. This CDR3 region has 15 residues. The ends lost 7 bases at V and 3 bases at J; junction bases unmatched: 7. In germline, CDR1 is ENHRY, CDR2 SYGVKD. CDR3 bases: TGTGCCATCAATAGCCGGGACAGGGGGGACACTGAAGCTTTCTTT. Its translation: CAINSRDRGDTEAFF.

This chain uses TRBV6-5 with TRBJ1-2; possibly TRBD1 for D (5 bases). Trimming left V 7 bases short and J 8 bases short, with 23 bases between. CDR1 is MNHEY and CDR2 is SVGAGI in the germline V gene. The CDR3 sequence is 15 residues long. The DNA for the CDR3 is TGTGCCAGCATCCCCACAGGCAACCCCTCAGGGGGCTACACCTTC. As protein: CASIPTGNPSGGYTF.

The V and J genes are TRBV27 and TRBJ1-5; 7 bases align to TRBD1. The ends lost 3 bases at V and 4 bases at J; junction bases unmatched: 6. The germline V gene has CDR1 MNHEY and CDR2 SMNVEV (reference sequence). The CDR3 loop spans 15 amino acids. The CDR3 here is CASSLGTESNQPQHF. The CDR3 region has the DNA TGTGCCAGCAGTTTGGGGACAGAGTCTAATCAGCCCCAGCATTTT.

The rearrangement joins TRBV9 to TRBJ2-1; 9 nucleotides agree with TRBD1. V lost 3 bases and J lost 4; bases outside the gene matches: 5. Germline CDR1 reads SGDLS; CDR2 reads YYNGEE. The CDR3 is 15 amino acids. This CDR3 is CASSGTGGGYNEQFF. The CDR3 nucleotides read TGTGCCAGCAGCGGAACAGGGGGCGGGTACAATGAGCAGTTCTTC.

The V and J genes are TRBV5-6 and TRBJ2-3, with 8 nucleotides matching TRBD2. The J segment lost 7 bases and the V segment lost 3 bases, leaving 10 bases of the junction unmatched. This CDR3 is 15 amino acids long. CDR1 is SGHDT, CDR2 YYEEEE, per germline. CDR3 loop: CASSWIAGIGNTQYF. CDR3 bases: TGTGCCAGCAGCTGGATAGCGGGGATAGGTAATACGCAGTATTTT.

The rearrangement joins TRBV15 to TRBJ1-6, with unresolved D. The CDR3 has 14 amino acids. V lost 1 base and J 6 bases, leaving 7 bases between the germline ends. The germline CDR1 and CDR2 sequences are LNHNV and YYDKDF (reference sequence). CDR3 loop: CATSRARGNSPLHF. For the CDR3, the DNA is TGTGCCACCAGCAGAGCCCGGGGTAATTCACCCCTCCACTTT.

This clone occurred a few times. Other DNA sequences within the sample encode an identical CDR3. This chain connects TRBV5-1 to TRBJ1-1; 12 positions match TRBD1. The CDR3 loop spans 17 amino acids. Germline-derived CDR1 and CDR2 are SGHRS and YFSETQ. With 7 bases clipped from V and 0 bases from J, the junction kept 10 bases outside the gene matches. This chain's CDR3 is CASSPGTGGLMNTEAFF. The DNA of the CDR3 is TGCGCCAGCTCCCCCGGGACAGGGGGCTTGATGAACACTGAAGCTTTCTTT.

In this sample, this clone turned up a few times. The chain joins TRBV6-5 to TRBJ2-3; TRBD2 agrees at 9 bases. Germline loops: CDR1 MNHEY, CDR2 SVGAGI. This CDR3 is 16 amino acids long. The J segment lost 0 bases and the V segment lost 2 bases, leaving 3 bases of the junction unmatched. The CDR3: CASSYGSGGSTDTQYF. The CDR3 region has the DNA TGTGCCAGCAGTTACGGAAGCGGGGGGAGCACAGATACGCAGTATTTT.

This chain uses TRBV11-2 with TRBJ2-3, with TRBD2 as a possible D gene (7 bases). The CDR3 has 15 amino acids. Trimming cost V 6 bases and J 7 bases, with 20 bases left between them. Germline V gene lookup returns CDR1 SGHAT and CDR2 FQNNGV. In nucleotides, the CDR3 is TGTGCCAGCAGGGAACCCGGGGGGCCTAGGAATACGCAGTATTTT. This translates into CASREPGGPRNTQYF.

The chain joins TRBV11-3 to TRBJ2-1, with 8 positions matching TRBD2. This CDR3 has 14 amino acids. The V gene end was trimmed by 5 bases and the J gene end by 8 bases; junction bases not matched to a gene: 8. Germline CDR1 reads SGHNT; CDR2 reads YENEEA. CDR3 coding DNA: TGTGCCAGCAGCGCTCGGGGGGGCCGGGATGAGCAGTTCTTC. Amino acids: CASSARGGRDEQFF.

The chain uses TRBV10-2 and TRBJ1-1; no definite D call. This CDR3 contains 12 residues. The V end lost 6 bases, the J end lost 0 bases, and 5 bases lay between the germline ends. Germline V gene data show CDR1 as WSHSY and CDR2 as SAAADI. This CDR3 reads CASSVVNTEAFF. CDR3 DNA: TGCGCCAGCAGCGTAGTGAACACTGAAGCTTTCTTT.

This sequence joins TRBV7-2 and TRBJ2-3; TRBD2 aligns across 8 bases. V trimming: 2 bases; J trimming: 3 bases; junction bases outside the gene matches: 1. This CDR3 comprises 14 residues. Germline-derived CDR1 and CDR2 are SGHTA and FQGNSA. CDR3 protein: CASSLTGGTDTQYF. As DNA, the CDR3 is TGTGCCAGCAGCTTAACGGGGGGGACAGATACGCAGTATTTT.

V usage is TRBV15 and J usage is TRBJ2-7; 7 nucleotides align to TRBD2. Germline-derived CDR1 and CDR2 are LNHNV and YYDKDF (reference sequence). The CDR3 runs to 17 residues. The J segment lost 1 base and the V segment lost 0 bases, leaving 9 bases of the junction unmatched. The CDR3 here is CATSRDSTSSGSYEQYF. Here the CDR3 DNA reads TGTGCCACCAGCAGAGATAGTACTTCTAGCGGTTCCTACGAGCAGTACTTC.

This chain connects TRBV9 to TRBJ1-1; D not certain. Trimming took off 3 bases at V and 0 bases at J, with 9 bases between the two ends. This CDR3 is built from 14 residues. From germline, CDR1 is SGDLS and CDR2 YYNGEE. CDR3 in amino acids: CASSAQRVNTEAFF. DNA of the CDR3: TGTGCCAGCAGCGCCCAGCGGGTGAACACTGAAGCTTTCTTT.

This clone appeared a few times. The chain links TRBV28 to TRBJ2-5; possibly TRBD2 for D (5 bases). CDR1 is MDHEN, CDR2 SYDVKM, per germline. The CDR3 length is 14 residues. V lost 5 bases, J lost 4 bases, and 14 bases lay in between. The CDR3 spells CASSEPSIRETQYF. CDR3 sequence (DNA): TGTGCCAGCAGTGAACCTAGCATTCGAGAGACCCAGTACTTC.

This chain uses TRBV2 with TRBJ2-3, with 12 bases fitting TRBD1. Losses at the gene ends were 4 bases for V and 5 bases for J; bases not matched to a gene: 4. The germline V gene encodes CDR1 SNHLY and CDR2 FYNNEI. CDR3 length: 15 amino acids. CDR3 DNA: TGTGCCAGCAGTGCCCGGGACAGGGGGCTAGATACGCAGTATTTT. It yields the protein CASSARDRGLDTQYF.

V is TRBV11-3 and J is TRBJ2-1, with TRBD1 matching over 12 bases. The CDR3 length is 16 residues. CDR1 and CDR2 (germline): SGHNT, YENEEA. V was clipped by 2 bases and J by 2 bases; unmatched bases: 1. CDR3 amino acids: CASSLRDRGPYNEQFF. The CDR3 DNA is TGTGCCAGCAGCTTACGGGACAGGGGGCCCTACAATGAGCAGTTCTTC. Full variable domain (remainder filled in from reference TRBV11-3 and TRBJ2-1): EAGVVQSPRYKIIEKKQPVAFWCNPISGHNTLYWYLQNLGQGPELLIRYENEEAVDDSQLPKDRFSAERLKGVDSTLKIQPAELGDSAVYLCASSLRDRGPYNEQFFGPGTRLTVL.

The CDR3 here is CASSHKRLGTDTQYF. The CDR3 DNA reads as TGTGCCAGCAGCCATAAGCGACTTGGCACAGATACGCAGTATTTT. The chain combines TRBV3-1 (or the pseudogene TRBV3-2) with TRBJ2-3, with D uncertain. The ends were cut back, 3 bases at V and 1 base at J, with 11 bases in the middle. CDR3 length equals 15 residues. From germline, CDR1 is LGHDT and CDR2 YNNKEL (reference sequence).

CDR3: CASSSSGQQNIQYF. Written as DNA, the CDR3 is TGTGCCAGCAGTTCCTCGGGACAGCAAAACATTCAGTACTTC. The chain is built from TRBV6-5 and TRBJ2-4; TRBD1 agrees at 7 bases. Germline-derived CDR1 and CDR2 are MNHEY and SVGAGI. With 4 bases clipped from V and 5 bases from J, the junction kept 5 bases outside the gene matches. The CDR3 contains 14 residues.

The chain links TRBV7-9 to TRBJ1-5, with D possibly TRBD1 on 5 matching bases. V lost 0 bases and J 4 bases, leaving 13 bases between the germline ends. CDR3 length: 16 residues. Germline assignment: CDR1 SEHNR and CDR2 FQNEAQ (reference sequence). The CDR3 region is CASSLALGEVNQPQHF. CDR3 DNA sequence: TGTGCCAGCAGCTTAGCGCTGGGGGAGGTGAATCAGCCCCAGCATTTT.

The rearrangement joins TRBV29-1 to TRBJ1-2; D is undetermined. The germline V gene encodes CDR1 SQVTM and CDR2 ANQGSEA. The V and J ends lost 0 bases and 6 bases respectively, with 14 bases between them. This CDR3 spans 14 amino acids. CDR3 bases: TGCAGCGTTGAAGAAAATGGGCCATCCAATGGCTACACCTTC. Residues: CSVEENGPSNGYTF.

The chain employs TRBV13 and TRBJ1-2; 11 bases match TRBD1. The germline V gene has CDR1 PRHDT and CDR2 FYEKMQ (reference sequence). V shed 4 bases and J 6 bases; nucleotides not matched to a gene: 13. The CDR3 is 17 residues long. The CDR3 is CASSSRDRGVSVNGYTF. DNA for the CDR3: TGTGCCAGCAGCTCCAGGGACAGGGGGGTTTCGGTGAATGGCTACACCTTC.

V gene TRBV7-8 combines with J gene TRBJ2-2; TRBD2 matches at 12 bases. V was pared by 2 bases and J by 6 bases, with 10 bases of the junction left unmatched. CDR1 and CDR2 (germline): SGHVS, FQNEAQ. The CDR3 runs to 18 residues. In DNA, the CDR3 is TGTGCCAGCAGCTTAAGGGCGCTAGCGGGGGGGCCCCCCGGGGAGCTGTTTTTT. Protein product: CASSLRALAGGPPGELFF.

This sequence joins TRBV27 and TRBJ2-2; perhaps TRBD1 as D (5 bases). V lost 5 bases and J 2 bases, leaving 18 bases between the germline ends. Germline lookup yields CDR1 MNHEY and CDR2 SMNVEV (reference sequence). The CDR3 spans 17 residues. This CDR3 is CASSLTAQNINTGELFF. As DNA, the CDR3 is TGTGCCAGCAGTCTGACAGCCCAAAATATTAACACCGGGGAGCTGTTTTTT.

The CDR3 sequence is CASSVGRDRLSYEQYF. For the CDR3, the DNA is TGTGCCAGCAGCGTAGGGCGGGACCGCCTTTCGTACGAGCAGTACTTC. The chain has TRBV9 and TRBJ2-7; TRBD2 might be the D (6 bases). CDR1 is SGDLS and CDR2 is YYNGEE in the germline V gene. V dropped 0 bases and J dropped 4 bases, with 17 bases sitting between them. The CDR3 totals 16 residues.

The chain links TRBV10-1 to TRBJ2-2, with 7 bases that match TRBD1. The CDR3 sequence is 14 residues long. Germline CDR1 reads WNHNN; CDR2 reads SYGVQD (reference sequence). The V segment lost 3 bases and the J segment 7 bases; nucleotides outside the gene matches: 5. CDR3 amino acids: CASSEGGVGGELFF. CDR3 sequence (DNA): TGCGCCAGCAGTGAAGGGGGCGTAGGCGGGGAGCTGTTTTTT.

This clone was seen a handful of times. This chain uses TRBV9 with TRBJ2-1, with TRBD2 matching over 10 bases. Germline V gives CDR1 SGDLS, CDR2 YYNGEE. The junction had 16 bases not matched to a gene; V was cut back by 4 bases and J by 6 bases. The CDR3 has 18 amino acids. CDR3 DNA sequence: TGTGCCAGCAGCATCTCCCCCCTTCTAGCGGGGGTTGGCAATGAGCAGTTCTTC. It translates to CASSISPLLAGVGNEQFF. Combining the CDR3 with reference TRBV9 and TRBJ2-1 gives the whole variable domain DSGVTQTPKHLITATGQRVTLRCSPRSGDLSVYWYQQSLDQGLQFLIQYYNGEERAKGNILERFSAQQFPDLHSELNLSSLELGDSALYFCASSISPLLAGVGNEQFFGPGTRLTVL.

This rearrangement joins TRBV6-5 to TRBJ1-6; 8 bases are shared with TRBD1. CDR1 MNHEY and CDR2 SVGAGI come from the germline V gene. The CDR3 spans 15 residues. J gave up 14 bases and V 1 base, and 10 bases lay outside the gene matches. The CDR3 sequence is CASSYLQGVHASLHF. CDR3 in DNA: TGTGCCAGCAGTTACTTACAGGGGGTCCACGCATCCCTCCACTTT.

The chain has TRBV7-7 and TRBJ2-2; D gene unclear. Germline assignment: CDR1 SSHAT and CDR2 FNYEAQ (reference sequence). CDR3 size: 13 residues. Trimming took off 5 bases at V and 5 bases at J, with 9 bases between the two ends. As DNA, the CDR3 is TGTGCCAGCAGCAACCAGGAAACCGGGGAGCTGTTTTTT. Its translation is CASSNQETGELFF. Complete variable domain (other parts from reference TRBV7-7 and TRBJ2-2): GAGVSQSPRYKVTKRGQDVTLRCDPISSHATLYWYQQALGQGPEFLTYFNYEAQPDKSGLPSDRFSAERPEGSISTLTIQRTEQRDSAMYRCASSNQETGELFFGEGSRLTVL.